The clone carrying this T cell receptor (beta chain) has just one count. The antigen is unknown. This specimen comes from a study of T cell responses to AZD1222 COVID-19 vaccine. Method: immunoSEQ multiplex PCR; TCRdb's copy keeps in-frame clones and lacks some. The table has fewer than 120,000 clones, around 81% seen once. Regarding the study as a whole: Reportedly, close to half of spike-specific TCRs are directed against unmutated variant regions. Spike-specific TCR breadth and depth went up after people got two AZD1222 doses. The peak T cell response came first, and repertoires were sampled only after it. Spike-wide vaccine-associated CD4 TCRs dominated at 160-218 and 743-854.

V gave up 1 base and J gave up 6 bases, with 10 bases separating them. CDR1 and CDR2 from the germline V gene are MNHNS and SASEGT. The CDR3 covers 14 residues. The genes are TRBV6-1 and TRBJ1-5, with no clear D. This receptor was identified in an adult in good health. The source material was peripheral blood, sampled on day 0 of AZD1222 vaccination. The CDR3, as DNA: TGTGCCAGCAGTGAAGGACGAGGACCTCAGCCCCAGCATTTT. Translated, it gives CASSEGRGPQPQHF.